This TCR beta chain came from a study of T cell repertoires in cytomegalovirus infection. J gave up 0 bases and V 2 bases, and 2 bases lay outside the gene matches. Germline V CDR1 and CDR2: SQVTM, ANQGSEA. The CDR3 runs to 14 residues. Each CDR3 protein is one row after TCRdb ran MiXCR on the reads. Of about 180,000 distinct CDR3 sequences listed, approximately 15% are singletons. This clonotype was seen a few times. Specimen: PBMCs. This receptor was obtained from a human donor in good health (CMV status not recorded). Some clones in this sample may be carry-over from other donors' samples. The genes are TRBV29-1 and TRBJ2-7; TRBD2 matches at 9 bases. The CDR3 DNA is TGCAGCGTTGAAACTAGCGGGCGCTCCTACGAGCAGTACTTC. The encoded protein is CSVETSGRSYEQYF.